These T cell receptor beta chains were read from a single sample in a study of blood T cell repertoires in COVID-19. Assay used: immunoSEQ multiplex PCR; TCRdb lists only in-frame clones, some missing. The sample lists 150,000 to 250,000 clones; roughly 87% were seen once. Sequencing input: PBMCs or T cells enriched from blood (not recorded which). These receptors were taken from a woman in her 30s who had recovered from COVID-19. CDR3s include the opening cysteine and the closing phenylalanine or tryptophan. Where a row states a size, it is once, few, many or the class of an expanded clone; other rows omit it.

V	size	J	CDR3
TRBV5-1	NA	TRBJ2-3	CASSLSTSGATDTQYF
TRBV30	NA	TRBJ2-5	CAWSRVAGKETQYF
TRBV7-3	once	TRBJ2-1	CASSLNLGGYNEQFF
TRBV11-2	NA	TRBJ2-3	CASSLRGTSTDTQYF
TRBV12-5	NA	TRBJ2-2	CASGLDFGGPGGELFF
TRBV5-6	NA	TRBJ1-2	CASSLAQHYGYTF
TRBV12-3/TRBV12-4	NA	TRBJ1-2	CASTKGDRGYTF
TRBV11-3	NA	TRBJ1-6	CASSPGGQGRSPLHF
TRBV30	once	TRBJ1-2	CALNPDIESYGYTF
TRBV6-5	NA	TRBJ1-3	CASRLTGSSGNTIYF
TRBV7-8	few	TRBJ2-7	CASSGTLGLAGTYEQYF
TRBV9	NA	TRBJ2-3	CASSSRLGMGTDTQYF
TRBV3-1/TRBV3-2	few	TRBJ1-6	CASSRKGQGGSPLHF
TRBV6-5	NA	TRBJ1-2	CAGEHRINYGYTF
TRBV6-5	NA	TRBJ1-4	CASSNPGQGNEKLFF
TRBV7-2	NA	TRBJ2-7	CASSLVDADSYEQYF
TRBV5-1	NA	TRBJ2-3	CASSWTSAGTDTQYF
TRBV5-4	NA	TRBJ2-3	CASNLLTSGRRADTQYF
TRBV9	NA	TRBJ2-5	CASSVAGTAETQYF
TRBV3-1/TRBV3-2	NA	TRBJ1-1	CASSQGTALNTEAFF
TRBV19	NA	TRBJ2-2	CASTILAGENTGELFF
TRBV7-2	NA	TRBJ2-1	CASSLDPGWSQFF
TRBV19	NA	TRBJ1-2	CASSIEEPGNYGYTF
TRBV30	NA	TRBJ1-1	CAWSPIDPGDGTEAFF
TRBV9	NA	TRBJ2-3	CASSPQTSGPPDTQYF
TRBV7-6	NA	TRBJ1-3	CASSLPGQGKGNTIYF
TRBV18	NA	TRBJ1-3	CASSPGQGAIGNTIYF
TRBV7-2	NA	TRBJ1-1	CASSLGQFMNTEAFF
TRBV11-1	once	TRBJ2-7	CASSLDQAGVWYEQYF
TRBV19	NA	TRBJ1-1	CASTPKTMTTAEAFF
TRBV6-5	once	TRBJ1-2	CASSRRGWAGYTF
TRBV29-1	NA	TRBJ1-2	CSVEGTGPSMNYGYTF
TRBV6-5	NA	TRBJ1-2	CASSYLSGGPGYGYTF
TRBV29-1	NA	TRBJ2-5	CSVEEGGGETQYF
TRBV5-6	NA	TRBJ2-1	CASSQGGRQFF
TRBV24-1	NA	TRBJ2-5	CATSDETGLDRETQYF
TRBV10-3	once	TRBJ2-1	CAIKTSGRNEQFF
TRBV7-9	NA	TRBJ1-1	CASSPRGLEDRKEAFF
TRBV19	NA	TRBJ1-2	CASTLGGSSYGYTF
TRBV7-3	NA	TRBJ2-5	CASSLGLAGGRHQETQYF